Shown below are 6 T cell receptor beta chains from a single sample sequenced in a study of early T cells in non-severe SARS-CoV-2 infection. TCRdb reanalysed the 5' RACE reads using MiXCR and keeps one entry per CDR3 protein. This sample has around 63,000 distinct CDR3 sequences; 5% to 6.5% occur once, and the top ten carry 3.4%. Specimen: whole blood, collected at baseline. The receptors were gathered from an adult who was a healthcare worker with PCR-confirmed SARS-CoV-2 infection or an uninfected control (not recorded which).

This clonotype was counted between two and nine times. This sequence joins TRBV6-5 and TRBJ2-5; D call uncertain. From germline, CDR1 is MNHEY and CDR2 SVGAGI. Trimming removed 6 bases from V and 5 bases from J, with 7 bases in between. This CDR3 region has 11 residues. CDR3 residues: CASRAGETQYF. In nucleotides, the CDR3 is TGTGCCAGCAGGGCCGGGGAGACCCAGTACTTC.

The J gene is TRBJ2-5, the V gene TRBV20-1; 12 nucleotides line up with TRBD1. With 6 bases clipped from V and 2 bases from J, the junction kept 7 bases outside the gene matches. Germline V gene data show CDR1 as DFQATT and CDR2 as SNEGSKA (reference sequence). The CDR3 extends over 15 amino acids. The CDR3 reads CSASRGQGAQETQYF. CDR3 nucleotides: TGCAGTGCCAGCCGGGGACAGGGGGCTCAAGAGACCCAGTACTTC.

The V gene is TRBV19, the J gene TRBJ2-1, with 10 bases matching TRBD1. This CDR3 is built from 17 residues. Looked up from germline, CDR1 is LNHDA and CDR2 is SQIVND (reference sequence). V was clipped by 3 bases and J by 5 bases; unmatched bases: 10. CDR3 DNA sequence: TGTGCCAGTAGTATGGGATCCGGGACAGGGGCCAACAATGAGCAGTTCTTC. Translating it yields CASSMGSGTGANNEQFF.

In this sample, this clonotype turned up many times. CDR3 residues: CASTTPTAHYGYTF. For the CDR3, the DNA is TGTGCCAGCACCACCCCGACGGCTCACTATGGCTACACCTTC. This chain connects TRBV21-1 to TRBJ1-2. TRBV21-1 is deemed a pseudogene. This CDR3 is 14 amino acids long.

This clonotype was counted at least ten times. The chain carries TRBV29-1 and TRBJ2-5; D is unresolved. Trimming removed 4 bases from V and 4 bases from J, with 13 bases in between. The germline gives CDR1 SQVTM, CDR2 ANQGSEA. This CDR3 is 13 amino acids long. The DNA for the CDR3 is TGCAGCGTTGGAATCACCTCGGGAGAGACCCAGTACTTC. It encodes CSVGITSGETQYF.

The rearrangement uses TRBV7-2 and TRBJ2-2; D gene unclear. The CDR3 covers 13 residues. V was cut by 5 bases and J by 5 bases, with 9 bases left in between. CDR1 and CDR2 (germline): SGHTA, FQGNSA. In DNA form, the CDR3 reads TGTGCCAGCAGCCCCGGGCGAACCGGGGAGCTGTTTTTT. This translates into CASSPGRTGELFF.